The next 12 T cell receptor beta chains were all read from a single sample in a study of OX40 agonist ivuxolimab in advanced cancers. Here immunoSEQ multiplex PCR was the method, and the copy in TCRdb shows in-frame clones only, minus some. The repertoire includes 35,000 to 55,000 clones, around 80% of them detected once, and approximately 7.5% sits in the top ten. The source was CD4+ or CD8+ T cells sorted from blood, collected in a trial of the OX40 agonist ivuxolimab. Every receptor here comes from an adult with an advanced solid tumor such as melanoma, head and neck, liver or kidney cancer.

V is TRBV7-2 and J is TRBJ2-4; TRBD1 is a possible D gene (5 bases). The CDR3 is 13 amino acids. The V gene lost 6 bases and the J gene lost 7 bases, with 13 bases spanning the gap. Germline V lookup: CDR1 SGHTA, CDR2 FQGNSA. DNA for the CDR3: TGTGCCAGCAGTAGGGGTGGTGAGAACATTCAGTACTTC. As protein: CASSRGGENIQYF.

The DNA for the CDR3 is TGTGCCAGCAGAACCCGGAGCGGCGGGACGAGGACTCGAGAGCAGTACTTC. It encodes CASRTRSGGTRTREQYF. The V call is TRBV5-6, the J call TRBJ2-7, with a weak D call TRBD2 (6 bases). CDR3 length: 17 residues. From germline, CDR1 is SGHDT and CDR2 YYEEEE. The V end lost 5 bases, the J end lost 7 bases, and 28 bases lay between the germline ends.

This CDR3 is CASSFTPVSYEQYF. Here the CDR3 DNA reads TGTGCCAGCAGCTTCACCCCCGTCTCCTACGAGCAGTACTTC. The chain couples TRBV7-6 to TRBJ2-7; D is uncertain. The germline V gene encodes CDR1 SGHVS and CDR2 FNYEAQ. CDR3 length: 14 residues. Trimming stripped 3 bases from V and 0 bases from J, with 9 bases between. The whole variable domain, filled in from reference TRBV7-6 and TRBJ2-7, reads GAGVSQSPRYKVTKRGQDVALRCDPISGHVSLYWYRQALGQGPEFLTYFNYEAQQDKSGLPNDRFSAERPEGSISTLTIQRTEQRDSAMYRCASSFTPVSYEQYFGPGTRLTVT.

This clone is termed medium-sized. CDR3 in amino acids: CASSMARTGSTEAFF. The CDR3, as DNA: TGCGCCAGCAGTATGGCAAGGACAGGCAGCACTGAAGCTTTCTTT. The chain combines TRBV10-1 with TRBJ1-1; 7 bases map to TRBD1. In germline, CDR1 is WNHNN, CDR2 SYGVQD (reference sequence). The CDR3 loop spans 15 amino acids. Losses at the gene ends were 5 bases for V and 4 bases for J; bases not matched to a gene: 10.

The genes are TRBV7-8 and TRBJ2-7; D gene unclear. Germline-derived CDR1 and CDR2 are SGHVS and FQNEAQ. V was pared by 1 base and J by 2 bases, with 3 bases between. CDR3 size: 12 residues. The CDR3 nucleotides read TGTGCCAGCAGCTTAGGAGCCTACGAGCAGTACTTC. It is translated as CASSLGAYEQYF.

By proportion, this clone is medium-sized. The rearrangement joins TRBV27 to TRBJ1-1; TRBD1 agrees at 10 bases. CDR1 is MNHEY and CDR2 is SMNVEV in the germline V gene (reference sequence). The trim removed 6 bases at V and 6 bases at J, leaving 7 bases unmatched. The length of the CDR3 is 14 residues. The CDR3 DNA sequence: TGTGCCAGCAGAGACGGGACAGGGGCTCCTGAAGCTTTCTTT. As protein: CASRDGTGAPEAFF.

This clone was seen just once. V is TRBV29-1 and J is TRBJ1-3; D perhaps matches TRBD1 (6 bases). In germline, CDR1 is SQVTM, CDR2 ANQGSEA. The CDR3 sequence is 14 residues long. The V and J ends lost 4 bases and 2 bases respectively, with 12 bases between them. The CDR3 DNA reads as TGCAGCGTTGCGCAGGGGCTTGCTGGAAACACCATATATTTT. Amino acid sequence: CSVAQGLAGNTIYF.

The chain combines TRBV11-3 with TRBJ2-7; 7 bases line up with TRBD2. From germline, CDR1 is SGHNT and CDR2 YENEEA. V was pared by 6 bases and J by 5 bases, with 10 bases of the junction left unmatched. The CDR3 runs to 14 residues. Written as DNA, the CDR3 is TGTGCCAGCAGGCTCCCCGGGACTATCCACGAGCAGTACTTC. Its protein is CASRLPGTIHEQYF.

The J gene is TRBJ2-3, the V gene TRBV27; D is perhaps TRBD2 (5 bases). CDR3 length: 16 amino acids. CDR1 and CDR2 from the germline V gene are MNHEY and SMNVEV (reference sequence). V lost 3 bases, J lost 1 base, and 14 bases lay in between. The CDR3 is CASSFMREGGTDTQYF. Here the CDR3 DNA reads TGTGCCAGCAGTTTTATGAGGGAAGGCGGCACAGATACGCAGTATTTT.

The gene calls are TRBV4-1 and TRBJ1-5; 8 bases agree with TRBD1. The CDR3 contains 17 residues. V lost 1 base, J lost 0 bases, and 5 bases stayed unmatched. In germline, CDR1 is MGHRA, CDR2 YSYEKL. The CDR3 DNA is TGCGCCAGCAGCCAAGTGGCAGGGGGCATTAGCAATCAGCCCCAGCATTTT. This sequence encodes CASSQVAGGISNQPQHF.

V gene TRBV19 combines with J gene TRBJ1-3; 8 nucleotides match TRBD1. Trimming cost V 7 bases and J 4 bases; bases outside gene matches: 12. CDR3 length: 16 amino acids. CDR1 and CDR2 from the germline V gene are LNHDA and SQIVND (reference sequence). CDR3 loop: CASTPVQGARGNTIYF. The DNA of the CDR3 is TGTGCCAGTACCCCCGTTCAGGGGGCGCGGGGAAACACCATATATTTT.

The V call is TRBV19, the J call TRBJ2-1; D unresolved. Trimming cost V 1 base and J 6 bases, with 4 bases left between them. This CDR3 spans 12 amino acids. The germline gives CDR1 LNHDA, CDR2 SQIVND (reference sequence). The DNA for the CDR3 is TGTGCCAGTAGTATAGGAGTCAATGAGCAGTTCTTC. Encoded protein: CASSIGVNEQFF.